This TCR beta chain was observed in a study of cytomegalovirus exposure and HLA in healthy donors. Study as a whole: Within the Caucasian-associated ancestry cluster were 81% of the roughly 360 genotyped donors. Broader study findings: Among the sequence variants, a highly shared cluster was likely an artifact of sequencing.

It was with 60 Vbeta and 13 Jbeta primers that the PCR ran. Repertoires were generated with immunoSEQ multiplex PCR, while TCRdb's copy carries only in-frame clones and drops some. Here the sample spans approximately 180,000 clones, roughly 87% being singletons. The germline V and J ends were trimmed by 1 base and 2 bases, with 9 bases remaining between them. The CDR3 runs 14 residues. Germline CDR1 reads SGHRS; CDR2 reads YFSETQ. About this clone itself: The antigen is unknown.

V and J are TRBV5-1 and TRBJ2-5; D unclear. Sequencing used PBMCs. This clonotype originated in a girl under two years old in good health and CMV-seronegative. The CDR3 spells CASSLHYAQETQYF. The CDR3 DNA sequence: TGCGCCAGCAGCTTGCACTATGCTCAAGAGACCCAGTACTTC. The whole variable domain, remainder taken from reference TRBV5-1 and TRBJ2-5, is KAGVTQTPRYLIKTRGQQVTLSCSPISGHRSVSWYQQTPGQGLQFLFEYFSETQRNKGNFPGRFSGRQFSNSRSEMNVSTLELGDSALYLCASSLHYAQETQYFGPGTRLLVL.